This T cell receptor beta chain was recorded in a study of T-cell memory formation after mild COVID-19. For the study at large: TCR clusters showed largely donor specificity.

TCRdb reprocessed the 5' RACE reads with MiXCR, giving one entry per CDR3 protein. The sample consists of under 300,000 distinct CDR3 sequences, less than 9.5% of them appearing once. This clonotype occurred many times. In germline, CDR1 is SGHTA, CDR2 FQGNSA. The CDR3 totals 15 residues. Between the trimmed V and J ends, which lost 1 base and 2 bases, there was a span of 9 bases. The clonotype was recovered from a man aged 18 to 29 who had mild COVID-19 (a few samples of this study predate the infection). Cell type and time point are not known. Sequenced input: PBMCs or a T cell subset sorted from them (not recorded which). The V gene is TRBV7-2, the J gene TRBJ2-1; no firm D call. The CDR3 reads CASSLGVTPYNEQFF. The DNA for the CDR3 is TGTGCCAGCAGCTTAGGGGTCACTCCCTACAATGAGCAGTTCTTC. Variable domain in full (rest from reference TRBV7-2 and TRBJ2-1): GAGVSQSPSNKVTEKGKDVELRCDPISGHTALYWYRQSLGQGLEFLIYFQGNSAPDKSGLPSDRFSAERTGGSVSTLTIQRTQQEDSAVYLCASSLGVTPYNEQFFGPGTRLTVL.